The entry below describes one TCR beta chain. Its antigen is unknown. This CDR3 contains 14 residues. V shed 3 bases, J shed 6 bases, and the junction held 11 bases outside the gene matches. Germline values: CDR1 GTSNPN, CDR2 SVGIG (reference sequence). TCRdb's copy holds only in-frame clones and misses some; the assay was immunoSEQ multiplex PCR. The sample contains 65,000 or so clones, about nine tenths of which appear only once. CD4+ T cells from unexposed donors were obtained before the COVID-19 pandemic (2011-2018). This entry comes from a study of CD4 T cells in relation to SARS-CoV-2 and coronaviruses. Study-level background: The HLA restriction of the shared crossreactive spike epitopes was mapped. Findings and limits, study-wide: In roughly 65% of donors, memory CD4+ clonotypes crossrecognized SARS-CoV-2 and at least one common cold coronavirus spike. This crossreactivity analysis covered spike protein alone, no other viral proteins.

This chain links TRBV30 with TRBJ2-7; TRBD1 matches 7 bases. Sequenced material: memory CD4+ T cells from PBMCs. The sequence was collected from a human donor in good health. Here the CDR3 reads CAWSRGISPREQYF. The CDR3 DNA sequence: TGTGCCTGGAGCAGGGGGATCTCCCCGCGCGAGCAGTACTTC. The whole variable domain, filled in from reference TRBV30 and TRBJ2-7, reads SQTIHQWPATLVQPVGSPLSLECTVEGTSNPNLYWYRQAAGRGLQLLFYSVGIGQISSEVPQNLSASRPQDRQFILSSKKLLLSDSGFYLCAWSRGISPREQYFGPGTRLTVT.